Below are 28 T cell receptor beta chains sequenced from a single sample in a study of blood T cell repertoires in COVID-19 (dated by TCRdb to the early 2020s). Libraries came from the immunoSEQ multiplex PCR assay. TCRdb carries this immuneACCESS record with in-frame sequences only. Its versions omit some clonotypes, under half of them owing to an unresolved V gene in the studies checked, with the rest unexplained. For this sample there are 90,000 to 100,000 clones; around 85% appear just once. About 4.3% of the sample is in the top ten clones. The sequenced sample was peripheral blood. Receptors originate from a man aged 55-75 years with acute or convalescent COVID-19.

The chain combines TRBV15 with TRBJ2-1, with 7 positions matching TRBD1. Trimming cost V 8 bases and J 2 bases; bases outside gene matches: 9. CDR1 LNHNV and CDR2 YYDKDF come from the germline V gene (reference sequence). The CDR3 covers 15 residues. CDR3 nucleotides: TGTGCCACCTCTAATACAGGGGATCCCTACAATGAGCAGTTCTTC. Amino acids: CATSNTGDPYNEQFF.

The gene calls are TRBV27 and TRBJ2-5, with a tentative D call TRBD2 (5 bases). There are 17 residues in the CDR3. Trimming cost V 0 bases and J 5 bases, with 19 bases left between them. Germline V gives CDR1 MNHEY, CDR2 SMNVEV (reference sequence). DNA of the CDR3: TGTGCCAGCAGTTTATCATCCCGTTTGGCGGGTTCGGAGACCCAGTACTTC. Protein: CASSLSSRLAGSETQYF.

The V gene is TRBV5-6, the J gene TRBJ2-2, with D possibly TRBD1 on 6 matching bases. The CDR3 is 16 residues long. Trimming removed 4 bases from V and 0 bases from J, with 13 bases in between. Germline CDR1 and CDR2: SGHDT and YYEEEE. CDR3 DNA sequence: TGTGCCAGCAGCCCGTGGGCAGGGGCGAACACCGGGGAGCTGTTTTTT. It yields the protein CASSPWAGANTGELFF.

The V and J genes are TRBV7-2 and TRBJ2-7; D call uncertain. Trimming stripped 5 bases from V and 3 bases from J, with 14 bases between. Looked up from germline, CDR1 is SGHTA and CDR2 is FQGNSA. The CDR3 covers 14 residues. CDR3: CASSKIPDNYEQYF. As DNA, the CDR3 is TGTGCCAGCAGCAAGATCCCTGACAACTACGAGCAGTACTTC.

The chain employs TRBV29-1 and TRBJ1-2; 12 bases are a match to TRBD1. V lost 4 bases to trimming and J lost 8 bases; unmatched junction nucleotides: 5. This CDR3 comprises 13 residues. Germline CDR1 reads SQVTM; CDR2 reads ANQGSEA. The CDR3 DNA reads TGCAGCGTTGTGGGACAGGGGGCTTGGGGCTACACCTTC. Protein product: CSVVGQGAWGYTF.

The genes are TRBV6-5 and TRBJ1-5, with D maybe TRBD1 (5 bases). The germline gives CDR1 MNHEY, CDR2 SVGAGI. CDR3 size: 15 residues. V was clipped by 4 bases and J by 0 bases, with 10 bases between them. The chain's CDR3 is CASSFDRNSNQPQHF. The CDR3 DNA sequence: TGTGCCAGCAGTTTTGACAGAAATAGCAATCAGCCCCAGCATTTT.

The V gene is TRBV20-1, the J gene TRBJ1-1; D gene uncertain. The germline V gene encodes CDR1 DFQATT and CDR2 SNEGSKA (reference sequence). The CDR3 contains 11 residues. The V end lost 0 bases, the J end lost 11 bases, and 10 bases lay between the germline ends. Here the CDR3 DNA reads TGCAGTGCTAGAGACGGAGGGAAGGCTTTCTTT. Its translation: CSARDGGKAFF.

The chain has TRBV15 and TRBJ2-2; a possible D gene is TRBD1 (6 bases). This CDR3 comprises 18 residues. V lost 0 bases and J lost 1, with 15 bases in between. CDR1 is LNHNV, CDR2 YYDKDF, per germline (reference sequence). The CDR3 sequence is CATSREAADSWNTGELFF. CDR3 nucleotide sequence: TGTGCCACCAGCAGAGAAGCCGCGGACAGCTGGAACACCGGGGAGCTGTTTTTT.

This clone was detected only a few times. Other nucleotide sequences in the sample specify the same CDR3. V usage is TRBV28 and J usage is TRBJ2-7; 10 bases match TRBD1. V trimming: 4 bases; J trimming: 1 base; junction bases outside the gene matches: 4. Germline V gene lookup returns CDR1 MDHEN and CDR2 SYDVKM. The CDR3 is 15 amino acids. The CDR3 DNA reads TGTGCCAGCAGTTCCCCGGGACAGGGGTCCTACGAGCAGTACTTC. Protein product: CASSSPGQGSYEQYF.

This clone was counted once. The chain links TRBV27 to TRBJ2-1, with D tentatively TRBD2 (5 bases). Germline CDR1 and CDR2: MNHEY and SMNVEV (reference sequence). This CDR3 spans 15 amino acids. With 6 bases removed from V and 8 bases from J, the gap between germline ends came to 20 bases. DNA for the CDR3: TGTGCCAGCAGGCGGACTGCCGCCGCGTATGATGAGCAGTTCTTC. As protein: CASRRTAAAYDEQFF.

The gene calls are TRBV27 and TRBJ2-7; D perhaps matches TRBD2 (6 bases). The germline V gene encodes CDR1 MNHEY and CDR2 SMNVEV (reference sequence). The germline V and J ends were trimmed by 6 bases and 2 bases, with 17 bases remaining between them. CDR3 length: 15 amino acids. The CDR3, as DNA: TGTGCCAGCAGCCCGAGGGAGGTGGTAGCCTACGAGCAGTACTTC. Translation: CASSPREVVAYEQYF.

CDR3 nucleotide sequence: TGTGCCAGTACCTCGGGACAACTCGGGAAGAACACTGAAGCTTTCTTT. It encodes CASTSGQLGKNTEAFF. This sequence joins TRBV19 and TRBJ1-1, with a tentative D call TRBD1 (6 bases). The CDR3 consists of 16 residues. V gave up 7 bases and J gave up 1 base, with 19 bases separating them. Germline V gives CDR1 LNHDA, CDR2 SQIVND (reference sequence).

There are a few counts of this clone. The chain is built from TRBV28 and TRBJ2-7, with TRBD1 identical over 8 bases. CDR3 size: 15 residues. J gave up 2 bases and V 6 bases, and 9 bases lay outside the gene matches. Germline V CDR1 and CDR2: MDHEN, SYDVKM. CDR3 amino acids: CASRGGTGPAYEQYF. The CDR3 DNA is TGTGCCAGCAGAGGGGGGACAGGACCCGCCTACGAGCAGTACTTC.

The chain is built from TRBV6-5 and TRBJ1-5, with D hard to call. Germline values: CDR1 MNHEY, CDR2 SVGAGI. V gave up 6 bases and J gave up 2 bases, with 11 bases separating them. The CDR3 runs 14 residues. The CDR3 bases are TGTGCCAGCAGCAACAGCGGGGGCAATCAGCCCCAGCATTTT. This sequence encodes CASSNSGGNQPQHF.

The rearrangement links TRBV7-2 to TRBJ1-1; maybe TRBD1 (5 bases). With 3 bases removed from V and 3 bases from J, the gap between germline ends came to 14 bases. The V gene's germline CDR1 is SGHTA and CDR2 FQGNSA. The CDR3 is 15 amino acids. CDR3 sequence: CASSFSGLQDTEAFF. CDR3 nucleotides: TGTGCCAGCAGCTTCTCCGGGCTACAGGACACTGAAGCTTTCTTT.

The V call is TRBV19, the J call TRBJ2-2; no clear D. CDR3 length equals 16 residues. Trimming removed 8 bases from V and 5 bases from J, with 21 bases in between. CDR1 LNHDA and CDR2 SQIVND come from the germline V gene (reference sequence). The CDR3 bases are TGTGCCAGTGGAACCGTTTCCGGGTCGGGTACCGGGGAGCTGTTTTTT. It yields the protein CASGTVSGSGTGELFF. The whole variable domain, filled in from reference TRBV19 and TRBJ2-2, reads DGGITQSPKYLFRKEGQNVTLSCEQNLNHDAMYWYRQDPGQGLRLIYYSQIVNDFQKGDIAEGYSVSREKKESFPLTVTSAQKNPTAFYLCASGTVSGSGTGELFFGEGSRLTVL.

This sequence joins TRBV3-1 (or the pseudogene TRBV3-2) and TRBJ2-3, with TRBD2 identical over 8 bases. V was clipped by 4 bases and J by 3 bases; unmatched bases: 6. Per germline, CDR1 LGHDT and CDR2 YNNKEL (reference sequence). The CDR3 loop spans 15 amino acids. This CDR3 reads CASSPRASGTDTQYF. For the CDR3, the DNA is TGTGCCAGCAGCCCAAGGGCTAGCGGGACAGATACGCAGTATTTT.

The rearrangement uses TRBV27 and TRBJ2-2, with 7 bases aligning to TRBD2. Per germline, CDR1 MNHEY and CDR2 SMNVEV (reference sequence). This CDR3 spans 15 amino acids. Trimming took 6 bases from V and 10 from J; bases not matched to a gene: 14. The CDR3 region has the DNA TGTGCCAGCAGGGACGCCGGGGGGACGAGCGAGGAGCTGTTTTTT. Residues: CASRDAGGTSEELFF.

The chain has TRBV3-1 (or the pseudogene TRBV3-2) and TRBJ2-1, with 7 bases lining up with TRBD2. CDR3 length: 13 residues. With 6 bases clipped from V and 4 bases from J, the junction kept 3 bases outside the gene matches. Germline CDR1 reads LGHDT; CDR2 reads YNNKEL (reference sequence). The DNA of the CDR3 is TGTGCCAGCAGTCCGGGACTATACAATGAGCAGTTCTTC. Translating it yields CASSPGLYNEQFF.

CDR3 bases: TGCGCCAGCAGCCAAGGGGACTTCCCGGTCGGGACTAATGAAAAACTGTTTTTT. Amino acid sequence: CASSQGDFPVGTNEKLFF. V is TRBV4-1 and J is TRBJ1-4; perhaps TRBD1 as D (5 bases). Germline CDR1 and CDR2: MGHRA and YSYEKL. Trimming took 1 base from V and 2 from J, leaving 17 bases between them. The CDR3 consists of 18 residues.

The rearrangement uses TRBV11-3 and TRBJ1-5; D gene unclear. The CDR3 runs 19 residues. V was shortened by 2 bases and J by 3 bases, with 23 bases between the two germline ends. Germline CDR1 reads SGHNT; CDR2 reads YENEEA. In DNA form, the CDR3 reads TGTGCCAGCAGCTTAAGTCGGGAGGATTACGGGCCTTTCAATCAGCCCCAGCATTTT. Protein: CASSLSREDYGPFNQPQHF.

The chain employs TRBV4-3 and TRBJ2-7, with a weak D call TRBD1 (6 bases). The germline CDR1 and CDR2 sequences are LGHNA and YSLEER. Trimming stripped 1 base from V and 3 bases from J, with 7 bases between. CDR3 length: 13 residues. DNA of the CDR3: TGCGCCAGCAGCCAAGCAGGGGACTACGAGCAGTACTTC. It codes for CASSQAGDYEQYF.

This clone appeared a single time. CDR3: CASRPLGDTLNGYTF. The CDR3 DNA reads TGTGCCAGCAGGCCGTTGGGGGACACCTTGAATGGCTACACCTTC. J is TRBJ1-2 and V is TRBV11-1; the D gene is possibly TRBD1 (6 bases). The V end lost 6 bases, the J end lost 6 bases, and 20 bases lay between the germline ends. The germline V gene encodes CDR1 SGHAT and CDR2 FQDESV (reference sequence). This CDR3 is built from 15 residues.

The CDR3 DNA sequence: TGTGCCAGCAGTCCAGACAGGCGACCAAACACCGGGGAGCTGTTTTTT. Protein sequence: CASSPDRRPNTGELFF. The rearrangement uses TRBV27 and TRBJ2-2; maybe TRBD1 (6 bases). Germline CDR1 is MNHEY and CDR2 is SMNVEV (reference sequence). V lost 5 bases to trimming and J lost 2 bases, with 15 bases between them. CDR3 length equals 16 residues.

The CDR3 DNA sequence: TGCAGCGTTGAACCCCGGCTAGCGGAAATCTACAATGAGCAGTTCTTC. Translated, it gives CSVEPRLAEIYNEQFF. This chain uses TRBV29-1 with TRBJ2-1; 7 bases align to TRBD2. Trimming cost V 2 bases and J 3 bases; bases outside gene matches: 10. There are 16 residues in the CDR3. Germline loops: CDR1 SQVTM, CDR2 ANQGSEA.

The sample holds a few counts of this clone. The chain employs TRBV4-3 and TRBJ1-4, with TRBD1 matching over 7 bases. This CDR3 contains 15 residues. Trimming took 0 bases from V and 12 from J; bases not matched to a gene: 10. The V gene's germline CDR1 is LGHNA and CDR2 YSLEER. The CDR3 reads CASSQELHGDRELFF. The CDR3 DNA reads TGCGCCAGCAGCCAAGAATTACACGGCGACAGGGAACTGTTTTTT.

CDR3 bases: TGTGCCACCAGTGATTTTCCCAGCGGGAGGCCCGATGAGCAGTTCTTC. Residues: CATSDFPSGRPDEQFF. The V gene is TRBV24-1, the J gene TRBJ2-1; 9 nucleotides agree with TRBD2. Trimming at V came to 1 base and at J to 8 bases, leaving 8 bases not matched to a gene. The CDR3 spans 16 residues. CDR1 KGHDR and CDR2 SFDVKD come from the germline V gene.

The chain uses TRBV4-1 and TRBJ1-4; maybe TRBD1 (5 bases). V shed 0 bases and J shed 8 bases, with 19 bases lying between them. The CDR3 is 17 residues long. Looked up from germline, CDR1 is MGHRA and CDR2 is YSYEKL. The CDR3 DNA sequence: TGCGCCAGCAGCCAAGATGGGGGGGAGGGCCGTAAGGAAAAACTGTTTTTT. It translates to CASSQDGGEGRKEKLFF.